This passage covers 14 T cell receptor beta chains from one sample sequenced in a study of Ad26.COV2.S vaccination and SARS-CoV-2 variants. Clones were read by immunoSEQ multiplex PCR, and TCRdb kept only the in-frame ones, dropping some. This table holds roughly 450,000 clones, about 93% found once. Treatment reported: 15 to 20 received Ad26.COV2.S at low or high dose, single or two shots; several received placebo; per-sample allocation not given. Day 63 after the first vaccine or placebo injection was the time point for sampling. Sample: peripheral blood, taken in a trial of Ad26.COV2.S vaccine versus placebo. The source is a person between 18 and 59 years old who received the Ad26.COV2.S COVID-19 vaccine or a placebo.

This chain links TRBV7-9 with TRBJ2-7; tentatively, D is TRBD1 (6 bases). The V gene's germline CDR1 is SEHNR and CDR2 FQNEAQ (reference sequence). With 1 base removed from V and 6 bases from J, the gap between germline ends came to 16 bases. CDR3 length: 15 residues. DNA for the CDR3: TGTGCCAGCAGCTTAGAGCCATACAGGGAATCCGAGCAGTACTTC. It is translated as CASSLEPYRESEQYF.

This chain connects TRBV24-1 to TRBJ2-3; D call uncertain. Trimming pared 4 bases from V and 2 bases from J, leaving 3 bases between. There are 12 residues in the CDR3. Germline V gene lookup returns CDR1 KGHDR and CDR2 SFDVKD. CDR3 sequence: CATSENTDTQYF. As DNA, the CDR3 is TGTGCCACCAGTGAAAACACAGATACGCAGTATTTT.

This clone has a single count. The gene calls are TRBV28 and TRBJ2-7; 10 nucleotides match TRBD2. After removal of 8 bases from V and 3 bases from J, the junction contained 10 bases not matched to a gene. The germline gives CDR1 MDHEN, CDR2 SYDVKM. This CDR3 is 15 amino acids long. The CDR3 loop is CASRSMGLAFYEQYF. As DNA, the CDR3 is TGTGCCAGCCGATCAATGGGACTAGCGTTCTACGAGCAGTACTTC. The whole variable domain, filled in from reference TRBV28 and TRBJ2-7, reads DVKVTQSSRYLVKRTGEKVFLECVQDMDHENMFWYRQDPGLGLRLIYFSYDVKMKEKGDIPEGYSVSREKKERFSLILESASTNQTSMYLCASRSMGLAFYEQYFGPGTRLTVT.

This clone was counted once. V usage is TRBV4-3 and J usage is TRBJ2-1; 9 bases fit TRBD1. There are 17 residues in the CDR3. J lost 6 bases, V lost 3 bases, and 12 bases had no gene match. Germline loops: CDR1 LGHNA, CDR2 YSLEER. CDR3 residues: CASSQGYGQGFGNEQFF. CDR3 DNA: TGCGCCAGCAGCCAGGGCTACGGACAGGGGTTCGGCAATGAGCAGTTCTTC.

The chain carries TRBV27 and TRBJ2-7; D is possibly TRBD1 or TRBD2 (5 bases each). The CDR3 extends over 10 amino acids. Germline CDR1 MNHEY, CDR2 SMNVEV (reference sequence). The V end was cut by 8 bases, the J end by 4 bases, with 6 bases between. The CDR3 region is CASGGYEQYF. The CDR3 DNA sequence: TGTGCCAGCGGGGGTTACGAGCAGTACTTC.

This rearrangement joins TRBV3-1 (or the pseudogene TRBV3-2) to TRBJ2-1; 12 nucleotides align to TRBD2. The V segment lost 3 bases and the J segment 0 bases; nucleotides outside the gene matches: 3. Germline CDR1 and CDR2: LGHDT and YNNKEL (reference sequence). This CDR3 contains 17 residues. Here the CDR3 DNA reads TGTGCCAGCAGCCATGGGACTAGCGGGCCCTCCTACAATGAGCAGTTCTTC. Amino acid sequence: CASSHGTSGPSYNEQFF.

The chain is built from TRBV10-3 and TRBJ2-1; 12 bases are a match to TRBD2. The J segment lost 2 bases and the V segment lost 10 bases, leaving 3 bases of the junction unmatched. The CDR3 is 14 residues long. Germline V gene data show CDR1 as ENHRY and CDR2 as SYGVKD. As DNA, the CDR3 is TGTGCCACCCGGACTAGCGGGACCTACAATGAGCAGTTCTTC. Residues: CATRTSGTYNEQFF.

The V gene is TRBV6-5, the J gene TRBJ2-2, with D possibly matching TRBD2 (5 bases). The CDR3 is made up of 15 amino acids. Trimming removed 4 bases from V and 1 base from J, with 10 bases in between. CDR1 and CDR2 from the germline V gene are MNHEY and SVGAGI. CDR3 in amino acids: CASSSAGKNTGELFF. The CDR3 DNA is TGTGCCAGCAGTTCGGCCGGGAAGAACACCGGGGAGCTGTTTTTT.

The CDR3 nucleotides read TGTGCCAGCAGCCAAGTCTCCAACAGGGGGTCTGGAAACACCATATATTTT. This sequence encodes CASSQVSNRGSGNTIYF. The rearrangement joins TRBV3-1 (or the pseudogene TRBV3-2) to TRBJ1-3; 8 nucleotides match TRBD1. Per the germline V gene, CDR1 is LGHDT and CDR2 is YNNKEL (reference sequence). The CDR3 covers 17 residues. With V trimmed by 1 base and J by 1 base, 6 bases remained unmatched.

The gene calls are TRBV7-2 and TRBJ2-1; 11 nucleotides align to TRBD2. This CDR3 has 17 amino acids. Germline CDR1 SGHTA, CDR2 FQGNSA. J lost 2 bases, V lost 5 bases, and 8 bases had no gene match. The CDR3 sequence is CASSPPGLAGTYNEQFF. CDR3 in DNA: TGTGCCAGCAGCCCACCCGGACTAGCGGGTACCTACAATGAGCAGTTCTTC.

The rearrangement links TRBV9 to TRBJ2-3, with 12 bases aligning to TRBD2. V shed 0 bases, J shed 6 bases, and the junction held 8 bases outside the gene matches. The CDR3 length is 17 residues. Germline V CDR1 and CDR2: SGDLS, YYNGEE. The DNA of the CDR3 is TGTGCCAGCAGCGTAGAGCCTAGCGGGAGGGCCGGGGATACGCAGTATTTT. It codes for CASSVEPSGRAGDTQYF. The full variable domain, its missing parts supplied by reference TRBV9 and TRBJ2-3, is DSGVTQTPKHLITATGQRVTLRCSPRSGDLSVYWYQQSLDQGLQFLIQYYNGEERAKGNILERFSAQQFPDLHSELNLSSLELGDSALYFCASSVEPSGRAGDTQYFGPGTRLTVL.

The chain combines TRBV9 with TRBJ1-5; a weak D match, TRBD1 (5 bases). This CDR3 is 15 amino acids long. Germline V gene data show CDR1 as SGDLS and CDR2 as YYNGEE. V lost 0 bases and J lost 6, with 13 bases in between. The CDR3 region has the DNA TGTGCCAGCAGCGTAGGCAGGGAGGAGGGTCAGCCCCAGCATTTT. Translated: CASSVGREEGQPQHF.

V and J are TRBV19 and TRBJ2-6, with 11 bases that match TRBD1. Per germline, CDR1 LNHDA and CDR2 SQIVND (reference sequence). V trimming: 6 bases; J trimming: 3 bases; junction bases outside the gene matches: 10. The CDR3 is 18 residues long. This CDR3 is CASRRGQGGTYGANVLTF. CDR3 DNA sequence: TGTGCCAGTAGGCGGGGACAGGGGGGAACGTATGGGGCCAACGTCCTGACTTTC. The variable domain in full, with the rest retrieved from reference TRBV19 and TRBJ2-6, is DGGITQSPKYLFRKEGQNVTLSCEQNLNHDAMYWYRQDPGQGLRLIYYSQIVNDFQKGDIAEGYSVSREKKESFPLTVTSAQKNPTAFYLCASRRGQGGTYGANVLTFGAGSRLTVL.

V gene TRBV28 combines with J gene TRBJ1-2; weak D call: TRBD1 (5 bases). Trimming left V 5 bases short and J 8 bases short, with 12 bases between. The length of the CDR3 is 12 residues. The V gene's germline CDR1 is MDHEN and CDR2 SYDVKM. CDR3 region: CASSLAPGGYTF. CDR3 sequence (DNA): TGTGCCAGCAGTCTTGCCCCAGGGGGCTACACCTTC.